This TCR beta chain emerged from a study of cytomegalovirus exposure and HLA in healthy donors. About the study: HLA-typed donors were the source of approximately 88 million unique TCRs held in an early data release. Study-level points and caveats: Using the classifier, cytomegalovirus status was reportedly diagnosed with high specificity and sensitivity. A later analysis, which compared TCR beta chains of equal frequency, found the HLA-associated ones more clonally expanded.

Notes on this clone: Its antigen is undetermined.

The PCR made use of 60 Vbeta and 13 Jbeta primers. The data were produced by immunoSEQ multiplex PCR, yet TCRdb's version contains in-frame clones alone and is incomplete. The data hold more than 85,000 clones, with around 80% observed a single time. The receptor comes from a woman aged 18-30 years in good health and CMV-seronegative. The source material was PBMCs.

The CDR3 sequence: CASRSGSPNTEAFF. For the CDR3, the DNA is TGTGCCAGCAGATCAGGGTCCCCGAACACTGAAGCTTTCTTT. The rearrangement uses TRBV7-9 and TRBJ1-1; maybe TRBD1 (5 bases). This CDR3 is built from 14 residues. With 6 bases removed from V and 1 base from J, the gap between germline ends came to 12 bases. Germline loops: CDR1 SEHNR, CDR2 FQNEAQ (reference sequence).